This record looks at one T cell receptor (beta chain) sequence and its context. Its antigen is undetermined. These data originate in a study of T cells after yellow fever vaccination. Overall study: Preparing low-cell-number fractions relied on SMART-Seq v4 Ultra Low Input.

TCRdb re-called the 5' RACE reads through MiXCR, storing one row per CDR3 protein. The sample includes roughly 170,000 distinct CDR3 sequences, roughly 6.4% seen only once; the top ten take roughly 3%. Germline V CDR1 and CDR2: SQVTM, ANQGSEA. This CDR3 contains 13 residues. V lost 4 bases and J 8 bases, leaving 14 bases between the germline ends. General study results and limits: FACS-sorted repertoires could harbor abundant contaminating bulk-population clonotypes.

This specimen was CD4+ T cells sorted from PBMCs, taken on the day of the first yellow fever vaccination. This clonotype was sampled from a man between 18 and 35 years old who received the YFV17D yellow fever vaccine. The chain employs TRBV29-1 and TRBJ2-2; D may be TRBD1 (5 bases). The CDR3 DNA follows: TGCAGCGTTGCCAGGGTCCATTTGGGGGAGCTGTTTTTT. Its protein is CSVARVHLGELFF.